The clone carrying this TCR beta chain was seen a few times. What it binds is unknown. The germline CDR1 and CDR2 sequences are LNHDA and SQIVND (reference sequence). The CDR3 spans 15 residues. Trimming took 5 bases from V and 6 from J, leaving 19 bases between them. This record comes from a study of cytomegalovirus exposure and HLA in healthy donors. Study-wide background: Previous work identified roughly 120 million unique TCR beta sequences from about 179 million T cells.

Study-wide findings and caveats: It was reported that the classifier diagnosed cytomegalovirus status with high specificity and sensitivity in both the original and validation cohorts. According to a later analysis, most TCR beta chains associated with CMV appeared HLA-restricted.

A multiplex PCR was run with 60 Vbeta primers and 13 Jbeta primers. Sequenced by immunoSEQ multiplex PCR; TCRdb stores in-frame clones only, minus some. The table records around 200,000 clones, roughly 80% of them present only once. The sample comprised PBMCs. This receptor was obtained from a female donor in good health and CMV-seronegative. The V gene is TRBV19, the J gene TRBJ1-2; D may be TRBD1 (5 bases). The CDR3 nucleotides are TGTGCCAGTAGTCCCGGACACGGTCCGGACGATGGCTACACCTTC. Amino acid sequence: CASSPGHGPDDGYTF.